Presented here are 20 T cell receptor beta chains from one specimen sequenced in a study of OX40 agonist ivuxolimab in advanced cancers. Some clones are missing from TCRdb's copy, which holds only in-frame ones; the method was immunoSEQ multiplex PCR. The table lists under 35,000 clones, around 92% of them singletons. The sample here was CD4+ or CD8+ T cells sorted from blood, taken in a trial of the OX40 agonist ivuxolimab. The origin of the receptors is an adult with an advanced solid tumor such as melanoma, head and neck, liver or kidney cancer.

CDR3 DNA: TGCGCCAGCAGTGAGTCGATCGAGTTGAGCTCCTACAATGAGCAGTTCTTC. Translation gives CASSESIELSSYNEQFF. The chain links TRBV10-1 to TRBJ2-1; D remains unclear. The CDR3 spans 17 residues. The germline V and J ends were trimmed by 0 bases and 0 bases, with 12 bases remaining between them. Germline V gene data show CDR1 as WNHNN and CDR2 as SYGVQD (reference sequence).

This sequence joins TRBV4-1 and TRBJ2-7, with D perhaps matching TRBD2 (6 bases). Per the germline V gene, CDR1 is MGHRA and CDR2 is YSYEKL. V was trimmed by 2 bases and J by 1 base, leaving 15 bases between them. The CDR3 totals 16 residues. The CDR3 coding sequence is TGCGCCAGCAGCCAATATCTAATGCGGGAATCCTACGAGCAGTACTTC. It is translated as CASSQYLMRESYEQYF.

V gene TRBV6-5 combines with J gene TRBJ2-1; the D is unclear. Germline loops: CDR1 MNHEY, CDR2 SVGAGI. With 6 bases removed from V and 8 bases from J, the gap between germline ends came to 17 bases. The CDR3 sequence is 14 residues long. The CDR3 region is CASSISTEIDEQFF. In DNA form, the CDR3 reads TGTGCCAGCAGCATCTCTACTGAGATCGATGAGCAGTTCTTC.

The chain joins TRBV19 to TRBJ2-1; no definite D call. The germline gives CDR1 LNHDA, CDR2 SQIVND (reference sequence). This CDR3 is built from 12 residues. The V gene lost 7 bases and the J gene lost 4 bases, with 8 bases spanning the gap. The CDR3 coding sequence is TGTGCCAGTATGCACAATTACAATGAGCAGTTCTTC. It translates to CASMHNYNEQFF.

V gene TRBV6-5 combines with J gene TRBJ1-6; TRBD1 aligns across 9 bases. With V trimmed by 4 bases and J by 7 bases, 5 bases remained unmatched. This CDR3 is 15 amino acids long. The V gene's germline CDR1 is MNHEY and CDR2 SVGAGI. The CDR3: CASSFTGGLNSPLHF. In DNA form, the CDR3 reads TGTGCCAGCAGTTTTACAGGGGGCTTGAATTCACCCCTCCACTTT.

This clone was observed a single time. The J gene is TRBJ2-5, the V gene TRBV10-3; possibly TRBD2 for D (5 bases). The V end lost 2 bases, the J end lost 11 bases, and 15 bases lay between the germline ends. From germline, CDR1 is ENHRY and CDR2 SYGVKD. This CDR3 contains 13 residues. CDR3 sequence (DNA): TGTGCCATCAGTGAGCTCGGGGAATTGGAGCAGTACTTC. It translates to CAISELGELEQYF.

The rearrangement joins TRBV7-9 to TRBJ2-2; TRBD1 or TRBD2 may be the D gene (5 bases each). V was cut by 2 bases and J by 5 bases, with 15 bases left in between. The CDR3 consists of 16 residues. The germline V gene encodes CDR1 SEHNR and CDR2 FQNEAQ (reference sequence). The DNA for the CDR3 is TGTGCCAGCAGCTTACACCATGGGGGTAATACCGGGGAGCTGTTTTTT. Protein product: CASSLHHGGNTGELFF.

Details on this clone: At one end, the junction sequence differs from germline, possibly due to a read error. The J gene is TRBJ2-7, the V gene TRBV10-3, with D possibly being TRBD2 (6 bases). Germline V gene data show CDR1 as ENHRY and CDR2 as SYGVKD. CDR3 length equals 11 residues. CDR3 coding DNA: TGTGCCATCAGTGTTGCCGGGACTGTCTTCTTC. It translates to CAISVAGTVFF.

The chain uses TRBV9 and TRBJ1-5, with 7 bases aligning to TRBD1. The CDR3 covers 15 residues. Germline V gene sequence: CDR1 SGDLS, CDR2 YYNGEE. J lost 4 bases, V lost 4 bases, and 8 bases had no gene match. CDR3 coding DNA: TGTGCCAGCAGCCTTGACAGGGAAAGGAATCAGCCCCAGCATTTT. Protein: CASSLDRERNQPQHF.

The CDR3 sequence: CASSLAMSLAGYPGTDTQYF. The CDR3, as DNA: TGTGCCAGCAGCTTAGCGATGAGTCTAGCGGGGTATCCTGGCACAGATACGCAGTATTTT. V usage is TRBV7-6 and J usage is TRBJ2-3; 9 bases are shared with TRBD2. This CDR3 spans 20 amino acids. CDR1 and CDR2 (germline): SGHVS, FNYEAQ. V shed 0 bases, J shed 1 base, and the junction held 14 bases outside the gene matches.

The V and J genes are TRBV21-1 and TRBJ2-7; the D call in the table, TRBD1, was not verified against the DNA. TRBV21-1 is a listed pseudogene. This CDR3 has 18 amino acids. The CDR3, as DNA: TGTGCCAGCAGCAAAGCTCTCCTGAGACAGGGGAAGGTCAACGAGCAGTACTTC. This translates into CASSKALLRQGKVNEQYF.

The V and J genes are TRBV4-3 and TRBJ2-1; 8 bases are shared with TRBD2. This CDR3 is 16 amino acids long. V shed 0 bases, J shed 4 bases, and the junction held 5 bases outside the gene matches. In germline, CDR1 is LGHNA, CDR2 YSLEER. The CDR3 DNA reads TGCGCCAGCAGCCAAGATAGAGCGGGAGAGTACAATGAGCAGTTCTTC. It codes for CASSQDRAGEYNEQFF.

By share of the sample, this clone is hyperexpanded. J is TRBJ2-2 and V is TRBV2, with TRBD2 identical over 9 bases. V lost 7 bases and J lost 0; bases outside the gene matches: 9. CDR1 and CDR2 (germline): SNHLY, FYNNEI. This CDR3 has 17 residues. Here the CDR3 reads CASNLDSGRSNTGELFF. The CDR3 coding sequence is TGTGCCAGCAACTTGGATAGCGGGAGATCGAACACCGGGGAGCTGTTTTTT.

V and J are TRBV28 and TRBJ1-1; D not resolved. Germline CDR1 and CDR2: MDHEN and SYDVKM. The V end was cut by 5 bases, the J end by 3 bases, with 13 bases between. The CDR3 consists of 14 residues. CDR3 nucleotide sequence: TGTGCCAGCAGTGGCATCATAATCCACACTGAAGCTTTCTTT. This sequence encodes CASSGIIIHTEAFF.

The genes are TRBV27 and TRBJ1-4; D perhaps matches TRBD1 (5 bases). CDR3 length: 15 residues. Per the germline V gene, CDR1 is MNHEY and CDR2 is SMNVEV (reference sequence). Trimming cost V 3 bases and J 4 bases, with 12 bases left between them. The DNA for the CDR3 is TGTGCCAGCAGTTTTGGGGGAGGTGGTAATGAAAAACTGTTTTTT. It translates to CASSFGGGGNEKLFF.

The CDR3 loop reads CASSSSSSTTSSYNEQFF. CDR3 nucleotides: TGTGCCAGCAGCTCTAGCTCCTCTACTACGAGCTCCTACAATGAGCAGTTCTTC. The rearrangement links TRBV5-7 to TRBJ2-1; D might be TRBD2 (5 bases). TRBV5-7 counts as an open reading frame of uncertain function. The CDR3 extends over 18 amino acids. Trimming cost V 3 bases and J 0 bases, with 19 bases left between them.

This chain uses TRBV10-2 with TRBJ2-2; weak D call: TRBD1 (5 bases). CDR1 and CDR2 (germline): WSHSY, SAAADI. Trimming took off 3 bases at V and 0 bases at J, with 17 bases between the two ends. The CDR3 has 18 amino acids. In nucleotides, the CDR3 is TGCGCCAGCAGTGACCCTTCCACTCAAGGGGCGAACACCGGGGAGCTGTTTTTT. It yields the protein CASSDPSTQGANTGELFF.

Sample share makes this clone medium-sized. The chain joins TRBV6-6 to TRBJ2-5; 9 bases line up with TRBD2. After removal of 11 bases from V and 5 bases from J, the junction contained 15 bases not matched to a gene. This CDR3 has 15 residues. Germline assignment: CDR1 MNHNY and CDR2 SVGAGI (reference sequence). The CDR3 sequence: CAGRLGLAGSETQYF. The CDR3 region has the DNA TGTGCCGGCCGTTTAGGGCTAGCGGGATCCGAGACCCAGTACTTC.

This clone was seen a single time. The CDR3 bases are TGTGCCAGCAGTTCGACAGGGGGCACAGATACGCAGTATTTT. The encoded protein is CASSSTGGTDTQYF. This sequence joins TRBV27 and TRBJ2-3; TRBD1 agrees at 8 bases. This CDR3 region has 14 residues. Germline V CDR1 and CDR2: MNHEY, SMNVEV (reference sequence). Trimming at V came to 4 bases and at J to 1 base, leaving 1 base not matched to a gene.

A remark on this clone: Other DNA sequences in this sample translate to the same CDR3. V usage is TRBV2 and J usage is TRBJ2-7, with D uncertain. Between the trimmed V and J ends, which lost 4 bases and 2 bases, there was a span of 3 bases. Germline V gives CDR1 SNHLY, CDR2 FYNNEI. The CDR3 is 11 residues long. The CDR3 protein is CASSGAYEQYF. The CDR3 region has the DNA TGTGCCAGCAGTGGAGCCTACGAGCAGTACTTC.